One and the same sample provided the 13 T cell receptor beta chains below, sequenced in a study of identical twins. TCRdb called the 5' RACE reads again in MiXCR, with one record for every CDR3 protein. Of about 890,000 distinct CDR3 sequences listed, 9% to 15% were seen once; the top ten hold 1.5% to 2%. This sample also belongs to another study, concerning yellow fever vaccine responses in identical twins.

Source material: PBMCs. All receptors derive from a woman under 30 in good health.

The V gene is TRBV24-1, the J gene TRBJ1-5; D is perhaps TRBD1 (5 bases). The CDR3 loop spans 15 amino acids. Germline CDR1 and CDR2: KGHDR and SFDVKD. Trimming pared 3 bases from V and 0 bases from J, leaving 8 bases between. For the CDR3, the DNA is TGTGCCACCAGTGATGACGGACATAGCAATCAGCCCCAGCATTTT. Translating gives CATSDDGHSNQPQHF.

The rearrangement joins TRBV7-3 to TRBJ2-7, with a weak D call TRBD1 (6 bases). Germline values: CDR1 SGHTA, CDR2 FQGTGA. The CDR3 contains 14 residues. The V gene lost 5 bases and the J gene lost 7 bases, with 18 bases spanning the gap. The CDR3 region is CASSPVGASEEQYF. DNA for the CDR3: TGTGCCAGCAGCCCCGTGGGGGCATCGGAAGAGCAGTACTTC.

This clonotype has only a few counts. The genes are TRBV11-2 and TRBJ2-3; 8 nucleotides agree with TRBD2. The CDR3 is 13 amino acids. The germline V gene has CDR1 SGHAT and CDR2 FQNNGV. V shed 7 bases and J 4 bases; nucleotides not matched to a gene: 4. For the CDR3, the DNA is TGTGCCAGCATAGCGGGATTGGCAGATACGCAGTATTTT. Protein: CASIAGLADTQYF. Together with reference TRBV11-2 and TRBJ2-3, the CDR3 gives the full variable domain: EAGVAQSPRYKIIEKRQSVAFWCNPISGHATLYWYQQILGQGPKLLIQFQNNGVVDDSQLPKDRFSAERLKGVDSTLKIQPAKLEDSAVYLCASIAGLADTQYFGPGTRLTVL.

The chain joins TRBV29-1 to TRBJ2-5; D is ambiguous. Trimming took off 4 bases at V and 2 bases at J, with 17 bases between the two ends. Germline assignment: CDR1 SQVTM and CDR2 ANQGSEA. The CDR3 runs to 15 residues. The CDR3 loop is CSVVGYGIEQETQYF. As DNA, the CDR3 is TGCAGCGTTGTGGGGTACGGAATTGAACAAGAGACCCAGTACTTC.

The sample holds a few counts of this clonotype. CDR3 sequence reads: CASSIPAGAPYNEQFF. The CDR3 nucleotides read TGTGCCAGTAGTATACCAGCGGGAGCACCCTACAATGAGCAGTTCTTC. J is TRBJ2-1 and V is TRBV19; 8 nucleotides line up with TRBD2. V trimming: 2 bases; J trimming: 2 bases; junction bases outside the gene matches: 5. Germline values: CDR1 LNHDA, CDR2 SQIVND (reference sequence). This CDR3 is 16 amino acids long. Complete variable domain (other parts from reference TRBV19 and TRBJ2-1): DGGITQSPKYLFRKEGQNVTLSCEQNLNHDAMYWYRQDPGQGLRLIYYSQIVNDFQKGDIAEGYSVSREKKESFPLTVTSAQKNPTAFYLCASSIPAGAPYNEQFFGPGTRLTVL.

This clonotype appeared a few times. This rearrangement joins TRBV11-2 to TRBJ2-2; D is possibly TRBD1 (5 bases). Germline lookup yields CDR1 SGHAT and CDR2 FQNNGV. This CDR3 is 17 amino acids long. Trimming took off 2 bases at V and 5 bases at J, with 18 bases between the two ends. CDR3 sequence (DNA): TGTGCCAGCAGCTTAAACCCCGGCCCAGGGTTTACCGGGGAGCTGTTTTTT. This codes for CASSLNPGPGFTGELFF.

This chain uses TRBV20-1 with TRBJ2-5; 14 bases are a match to TRBD2. This CDR3 has 14 amino acids. J lost 4 bases, V lost 6 bases, and 4 bases had no gene match. Germline V gene lookup returns CDR1 DFQATT and CDR2 SNEGSKA (reference sequence). The CDR3 loop reads CSALTSGGAETQYF. DNA of the CDR3: TGCAGTGCCCTGACTAGCGGGGGGGCAGAGACCCAGTACTTC.

This clonotype appeared many times. The genes are TRBV7-9 and TRBJ2-2; D is possibly TRBD1 or TRBD2 (5 bases each). Trimming pared 2 bases from V and 0 bases from J, leaving 13 bases between. The V gene's germline CDR1 is SEHNR and CDR2 FQNEAQ (reference sequence). The CDR3 length is 17 residues. CDR3 sequence (DNA): TGTGCCAGCAGCTTATTGTTTCGGGGACCGAACACCGGGGAGCTGTTTTTT. It yields the protein CASSLLFRGPNTGELFF.

This clonotype was detected only a few times. This chain connects TRBV10-3 to TRBJ2-2; possible D gene TRBD1, 6 bases. The germline V gene has CDR1 ENHRY and CDR2 SYGVKD. V was trimmed by 10 bases and J by 6 bases, leaving 18 bases between them. The CDR3 spans 14 residues. The CDR3 coding sequence is TGTGCCACCAGACAGGCAAACGGAGCCGGGGAGCTGTTTTTT. It yields the protein CATRQANGAGELFF.

This clonotype appeared many times. The J gene is TRBJ1-6, the V gene TRBV28, with TRBD1 matching over 7 bases. Germline loops: CDR1 MDHEN, CDR2 SYDVKM. The CDR3 loop spans 15 amino acids. Trimming at V came to 4 bases and at J to 10 bases, leaving 10 bases not matched to a gene. CDR3 region: CASSSLATGRSPLHF. The CDR3 bases are TGTGCCAGCAGTTCCCTGGCGACAGGGAGGTCACCCCTCCACTTT. Variable domain in full (rest from reference TRBV28 and TRBJ1-6): DVKVTQSSRYLVKRTGEKVFLECVQDMDHENMFWYRQDPGLGLRLIYFSYDVKMKEKGDIPEGYSVSREKKERFSLILESASTNQTSMYLCASSSLATGRSPLHFGNGTRLTVT.

In this sample, this clonotype turned up a few times. The chain recombines TRBV5-1 with TRBJ2-7; D is perhaps TRBD2 (5 bases). The CDR3 is 17 amino acids. CDR1 is SGHRS, CDR2 YFSETQ, per germline. V lost 6 bases and J lost 2, with 24 bases in between. CDR3 amino acids: CASNSKGPADPAYEQYF. In DNA form, the CDR3 reads TGCGCCAGCAACTCTAAAGGACCAGCGGATCCAGCCTACGAGCAGTACTTC.

This clonotype was observed at least ten times. The chain employs TRBV12-3 or TRBV12-4 and TRBJ2-7; D call uncertain. The CDR3 has 15 residues. Trimming stripped 2 bases from V and 2 bases from J, with 13 bases between. This chain's CDR3 is CASSLTATRPYEQYF. Here the CDR3 DNA reads TGTGCCAGCAGTTTAACAGCCACACGCCCCTACGAGCAGTACTTC.

This clonotype turned up a few times. The CDR3 is CSARDRDRGSYNSPLHF. Here the CDR3 DNA reads TGCAGTGCTAGAGACCGGGACCGGGGGTCCTATAATTCACCCCTCCACTTT. The rearrangement joins TRBV20-1 to TRBJ1-6, with TRBD1 as a possible D gene (5 bases). CDR3 length: 17 amino acids. Deletions cut 0 bases from V and 1 base from J, with 13 bases between. CDR1 and CDR2 from the germline V gene are DFQATT and SNEGSKA (reference sequence).